Reported below is one T cell receptor beta chain. Its antigen is still unknown. This sample is part of a study of tumor and adjacent non-tumor tissue in lung cancer. At the level of the study: Patients comprised over 9 adenocarcinoma, a couple of squamous cell carcinoma and 1 small cell lung cancer. Study-wide points: Tumor tissue had significantly higher TCR diversity than normal lung. In normal lung, the top 100 clones were significantly more dominant than in tumor.

Three rounds of nested PCR, following a modified ARM-PCR protocol, produced the TCRbeta library. Each CDR3 protein is one row after TCRdb ran MiXCR on the multiplex PCR reads. The sample yields some 80,000 distinct CDR3 sequences, roughly 72% seen once. Trimming removed 4 bases from V and 5 bases from J, with 17 bases in between. The CDR3 sequence is 15 residues long. Per germline, CDR1 MNHNY and CDR2 SVGAGI (reference sequence). RNA was extracted from bulk tissue without any cell sorting. Between August and November 2014, newly diagnosed, chemotherapy-naive lung cancer patients underwent thoracic surgery in China.

This sequence was found in a woman aged 40 to 50 with non-small cell lung cancer. This chain connects TRBV6-6 to TRBJ2-5, with D tentatively TRBD2 (6 bases). The sample was lung tumor tissue. Here the CDR3 DNA reads TGTGCCAGCAGTTCCAGCGGGTATGGGTGGGAGACCCAGTACTTC. It translates to CASSSSGYGWETQYF.